This TCR beta chain appears in the sequencing data of a study of T cell responses to AZD1222 COVID-19 vaccine (dated by TCRdb to about 2021). About the full investigation: TCR sequencing covered 233 trial participants: some 210 given two doses of AZD1222 and around 25 given two doses of MenACWY control vaccine. Trial participants were enrolled by age into subgroups of 18-55, 56-69 and 70-plus years, and roughly 160, 29 and 62 TCR-sequenced participants, respectively, were included in these subgroups. What the authors observed across the whole study: No day 14 peak-response samples were available, so repertoires were characterized only after the peak T cell response. Conclusions about previously exposed vaccinees are limited because only five to seven AZD1222 recipients were SARS-CoV-2 seropositive at baseline. The vaccine-associated CD4 TCRs covered the entire spike protein, and the dominant responses fell in regions 160-218 and 743-854. Nearly half of unique spike-specific TCRs reportedly recognized epitopes outside regions mutated in the B.1.351 and B.1.1.7 variants. Spike-specific TCR breadth and depth rose significantly after two AZD1222 doses compared with day 0 and with MenACWY recipients. Participants were mostly white British and included more females than males, and it was suggested by the authors that clonal diversity may have been underestimated. The 56-69-year group was small, and its depth increase did not reach significance, likely because of low power.

The CDR3 regions of human TCRbeta chains were analyzed by immunosequencing. In the paper's pipeline: Repertoire TCRs were matched against a reference library of SARS-CoV-2-specific TCRs generated with the MIRA antigen-specificity platform. Breadth was defined as the fraction of unique TCRs that were SARS-CoV-2-associated. Depth was defined as the fraction of total T cells that were SARS-CoV-2-associated. Using the MIRA data, every spike-specific TCR was mapped to the spike region that the TCR reacted to and assigned to either a CD4 or a CD8 class. Log10-transformed breadth and depth values were compared by one-way ANOVA with Sidak's multiple comparisons tests. The table was pulled from immuneACCESS by TCRdb, which kept in-frame rearrangements only. Such tables lose some clones; where checked, under half of the loss comes from unresolved V genes, and the rest has no known cause. The V and J calls and the clone size are those of that table, but D and trimming were determined from the DNA. The sample data list roughly 110,000 clones, and about 90% of these were observed just once. Jointly, the top ten make up 6.5% to 10% of the sample.

For CDR1 and CDR2, the germline V gene lists MNHEY and SVGEGT. V lost 2 bases and J lost 7 bases, and the count of bases not matched to a germline gene is 6. The CDR3 goes from the cysteine to the phenylalanine over 15 residues. The retained sequence is limited to the CDR3, 45 bases, with the frame set at the first base. This specimen's time point label, interpreted: about 28 days (+/-7) after the second vaccine dose. AZD1222 recipients with second doses at about 4 weeks or about 12 weeks were pooled, because spike-specific TCR depth and breadth did not differ between schedules. Vaccinee samples were obtained from the UK trials COV001 and COV002, which included a single-blind randomized controlled phase 2/3 trial of AZD1222 (ChAdOx1 nCoV-19) in healthy adults. For TCRbeta chain sequencing, PBMC samples were collected from trial participants at day 0 and at day 28 after the second dose. Comments on this clone: The antigen this receptor binds is unknown. Base qualities were left out, and no much larger clone turns up one base away.

The chain uses TRBV6-2 or TRBV6-3 and TRBJ2-1; 9 junctional bases match TRBD2. This TCR came from an adult who received the AZD1222 COVID-19 vaccine. The material was peripheral blood, obtained 28 days after the second AZD1222 dose. The CDR3 reads CASSYGGGARNEQFF. The bases are TGTGCCAGCAGTTACGGCGGGGGGGCTCGAAATGAGCAGTTCTTC.